A single sample gave rise to the 13 T cell receptor beta chains below, sequenced in a study of T cell responses to AZD1222 COVID-19 vaccine. Using immunoSEQ multiplex PCR, the repertoire was profiled, and TCRdb retains in-frame clones only, with some absent. The profile shows nearly 90,000 clones, roughly 86% of them singletons. This material consisted of peripheral blood, taken on day 0 of AZD1222 vaccination. The receptors shown here come from an adult in good health.

The V call is TRBV5-8, the J call TRBJ2-7; unclear D gene. CDR1 is SGHTS and CDR2 is YDEGEE in the germline V gene. The CDR3 consists of 13 residues. The ends were cut back, 4 bases at V and 3 bases at J, with 11 bases in the middle. The CDR3 loop reads CASSPLNVYEQYF. CDR3 bases: TGTGCCAGCAGCCCACTCAATGTCTACGAGCAGTACTTC. The full variable domain, in which reference TRBV5-8 and TRBJ2-7 provide the parts outside the CDR3, is EAGVTQSPTHLIKTRGQQATLRCSPISGHTSVYWYQQALGLGLQFLLWYDEGEERNRGNFPPRFSGRQFPNYSSELNVNALELEDSALYLCASSPLNVYEQYFGPGTRLTVT.

The chain joins TRBV7-2 to TRBJ1-1, with a weak D call TRBD1 (6 bases). This CDR3 is 15 amino acids long. V shed 5 bases and J shed 4 bases, with 17 bases lying between them. Germline loops: CDR1 SGHTA, CDR2 FQGNSA. The CDR3 nucleotides are TGTGCCAGCAGCCCAGGGGCGGCGAGGTCCACTGAAGCTTTCTTT. Amino acid sequence: CASSPGAARSTEAFF.

The CDR3 sequence is CASSQASPFGNTIYF. In nucleotides, the CDR3 is TGTGCCAGCAGCCAAGCCAGTCCGTTTGGAAACACCATATATTTT. The chain joins TRBV3-1 (or the pseudogene TRBV3-2) to TRBJ1-3; D unresolved. Per the germline V gene, CDR1 is LGHDT and CDR2 is YNNKEL (reference sequence). The CDR3 contains 15 residues. Trimming shortened V by 1 base and J by 3 bases, and 10 bases separated the two germline ends.

Here the CDR3 reads CASSESQRYPYEQYF. In nucleotides, the CDR3 is TGTGCCAGCAGTGAATCACAGAGGTATCCCTACGAGCAGTACTTC. V is TRBV2 and J is TRBJ2-7; D not resolved. The ends were cut back, 2 bases at V and 2 bases at J, with 13 bases in the middle. Germline assignment: CDR1 SNHLY and CDR2 FYNNEI. The CDR3 is 15 amino acids.

The chain combines TRBV27 with TRBJ2-7; 10 bases agree with TRBD2. The junction had 6 bases not matched to a gene; V was cut back by 4 bases and J by 6 bases. The CDR3 is 14 residues long. Germline lookup yields CDR1 MNHEY and CDR2 SMNVEV (reference sequence). In nucleotides, the CDR3 is TGTGCCAGCAGTTCGCCTAGCGGGAGCGGCGAGCAGTACTTC. Its translation is CASSSPSGSGEQYF.

The chain combines TRBV28 with TRBJ1-4; a possible D gene is TRBD1 (6 bases). Trimming removed 4 bases at V and 7 bases at J, with 19 bases between. This CDR3 comprises 16 residues. Germline CDR1 and CDR2: MDHEN and SYDVKM. CDR3 in amino acids: CASSSWGGRSTEKLFF. The CDR3 nucleotides read TGTGCCAGCAGTTCATGGGGGGGGCGGAGTACTGAAAAACTGTTTTTT.

The chain is built from TRBV11-2 and TRBJ2-2, with TRBD2 matching 13 bases. CDR1 and CDR2 from the germline V gene are SGHAT and FQNNGV. V shed 4 bases, J shed 6 bases, and the junction held 2 bases outside the gene matches. This CDR3 spans 15 amino acids. The chain's CDR3 is CASSWTSGSAGELFF. CDR3 DNA: TGTGCCAGCAGCTGGACTAGCGGGAGCGCCGGGGAGCTGTTTTTT.

J is TRBJ1-1 and V is TRBV5-1; 8 nucleotides line up with TRBD1. This CDR3 is built from 14 residues. Trimming cost V 4 bases and J 1 base; bases outside gene matches: 3. CDR1 SGHRS and CDR2 YFSETQ come from the germline V gene. The CDR3 sequence is CASSPGGRNTEAFF. CDR3 nucleotides: TGCGCCAGCAGCCCAGGGGGCAGGAACACTGAAGCTTTCTTT.

The V call is TRBV28, the J call TRBJ1-4; 9 nucleotides agree with TRBD1. The CDR3 runs to 15 residues. From germline, CDR1 is MDHEN and CDR2 SYDVKM. Trimming took 6 bases from V and 7 from J; bases not matched to a gene: 9. The CDR3 DNA is TGTGCCAGCAGGCCGCAGACAGGGGGTGGTGAAAAACTGTTTTTT. Protein: CASRPQTGGGEKLFF.

The rearrangement joins TRBV7-3 to TRBJ1-6; 9 nucleotides line up with TRBD1. The length of the CDR3 is 14 residues. Germline V gene sequence: CDR1 SGHTA, CDR2 FQGTGA. The junction had 5 bases not matched to a gene; V was cut back by 4 bases and J by 10 bases. CDR3 sequence reads: CASSSGQGPSPLHF. The CDR3 bases are TGTGCCAGCAGCTCGGGACAGGGACCCTCACCCCTCCACTTT. Together with reference TRBV7-3 and TRBJ1-6, the CDR3 gives the full variable domain: GAGVSQTPSNKVTEKGKYVELRCDPISGHTALYWYRQSLGQGPEFLIYFQGTGAADDSGLPNDRFFAVRPEGSVSTLKIQRTERGDSAVYLCASSSGQGPSPLHFGNGTRLTVT.

The chain employs TRBV24-1 and TRBJ2-1; perhaps TRBD2 as D (6 bases). In germline, CDR1 is KGHDR, CDR2 SFDVKD. The CDR3 is 12 amino acids. Trimming pared 3 bases from V and 10 bases from J, leaving 9 bases between. The CDR3 loop reads CATSDRLEEQFF. DNA for the CDR3: TGTGCCACCAGTGATAGACTAGAGGAGCAGTTCTTC.

V is TRBV3-1 (or the pseudogene TRBV3-2) and J is TRBJ2-7; TRBD2 might be the D (5 bases). CDR3 size: 12 residues. V lost 5 bases to trimming and J lost 7 bases, with 12 bases between them. Germline V gene lookup returns CDR1 LGHDT and CDR2 YNNKEL (reference sequence). The CDR3 reads CASSTSPGEQYF. The CDR3 DNA is TGTGCCAGCAGCACGAGCCCGGGGGAGCAGTACTTC.

This clone appeared a single time. The chain is built from TRBV6-2 or TRBV6-3 and TRBJ1-1; D is possibly TRBD1 (5 bases). V was trimmed by 6 bases and J by 2 bases, leaving 16 bases between them. Germline lookup yields CDR1 MNHEY and CDR2 SVGEGT. The CDR3 has 15 residues. The CDR3 loop is CASSLDMEGNTEAFF. The DNA for the CDR3 is TGTGCCAGCAGCCTGGACATGGAAGGAAACACTGAAGCTTTCTTT.